The clone carrying this TCR beta chain occurred many times. What it binds is not known. This specimen belongs to a study of regulatory T cells in long-lasting Graves disease. Assembly of TCR beta libraries relied on iRepertoire HTBI primers together with Arm-PCR of CDR3 regions. TCRdb processed the multiplex PCR reads anew with MiXCR; each CDR3 protein has one entry. This sample has under 400,000 distinct CDR3 sequences, with roughly 17% found just once. General observations from the study: Analyses excluded thyroid tissue, covering peripheral blood alone. It was in persistent disease that TRBV28, TRBJ1-2 and TRBJ2-5 were favored. Among the persistent patients, 2,741 public clonotypes were shared, more than the 750 to 1,000 shared among new patients.

The CDR3 runs 15 residues. The V and J ends lost 5 bases and 7 bases respectively, with 18 bases between them. Germline-derived CDR1 and CDR2 are SGHVS and FQNEAQ. Regarding time point: newly diagnosed GD, antithyroid drugs for less than 3 months. Construction of the TCR library relied on RNA isolated from PBMCs. The same specimen was also included in a second study, on T cells in Graves' hyperthyroidism and ophthalmopathy. This second study notes: Patients were excluded because of uncontrolled infection, other autoimmune disease, pregnancy or lactation.

The genes are TRBV7-8 and TRBJ1-5; maybe TRBD1 (5 bases). The sample in question was peripheral blood mononuclear cells (PBMCs), obtained at new diagnosis, from a patient treated with antithyroid drugs. The sequence was obtained from a man aged 35 to 55 with Graves disease. Here the CDR3 reads CASSAGTELYQPQHF. The CDR3 DNA sequence: TGTGCCAGCAGCGCGGGGACTGAACTGTACCAGCCCCAGCATTTT.